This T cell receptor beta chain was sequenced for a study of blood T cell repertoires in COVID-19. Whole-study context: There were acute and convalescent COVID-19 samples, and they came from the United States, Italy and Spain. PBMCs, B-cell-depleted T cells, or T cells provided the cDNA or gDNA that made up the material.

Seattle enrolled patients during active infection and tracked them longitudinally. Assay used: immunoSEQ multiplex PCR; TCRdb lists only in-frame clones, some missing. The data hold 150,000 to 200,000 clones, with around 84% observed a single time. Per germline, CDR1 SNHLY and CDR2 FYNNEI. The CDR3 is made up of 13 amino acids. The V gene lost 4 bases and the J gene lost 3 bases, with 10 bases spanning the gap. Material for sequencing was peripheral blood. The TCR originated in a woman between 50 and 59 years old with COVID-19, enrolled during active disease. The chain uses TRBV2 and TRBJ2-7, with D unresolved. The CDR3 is CASSGVNSYEQYF. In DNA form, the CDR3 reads TGTGCCAGCAGTGGGGTAAACAGCTACGAGCAGTACTTC. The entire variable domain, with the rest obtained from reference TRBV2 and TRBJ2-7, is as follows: EPEVTQTPSHQVTQMGQEVILRCVPISNHLYFYWYRQILGQKVEFLVSFYNNEISEKSEIFDDQFSVERPDGSNFTLKIRSTKLEDSAMYFCASSGVNSYEQYFGPGTRLTVT.